The clone carrying this T cell receptor (beta chain) was observed many times. Its antigen is still unknown. The data were obtained in a study of regulatory T cells in long-lasting Graves disease. General study results and limits: It was possible that the small sample size reduced accuracy.

Assembly of TCR beta libraries relied on iRepertoire HTBI primers together with Arm-PCR of CDR3 regions. TCRdb recomputed calls from the multiplex PCR reads with MiXCR, one row per CDR3 protein. The sample includes 510,000 or so distinct CDR3 sequences, 12% seen only once; the top ten take roughly 9.3%. Documented time point: newly diagnosed GD, antithyroid drugs for less than 3 months. RNA isolated from PBMCs was used to make the TCR library. The J segment lost 6 bases and the V segment lost 5 bases, leaving 10 bases of the junction unmatched. The CDR3 length is 16 residues. Germline lookup yields CDR1 MGHDK and CDR2 SYGVNS. In addition, the sample was reused for a study of T cells in Graves' hyperthyroidism and ophthalmopathy. That paper adds: For the diagnoses, clinical symptoms, serum thyroxine and TRAb, thyroid ultrasound and orbital computed tomography were used.

V is TRBV25-1 and J is TRBJ1-2; 12 bases are a match to TRBD1. This sample comprised peripheral blood mononuclear cells (PBMCs), obtained at new diagnosis, from a patient treated with antithyroid drugs. The receptor's source is a woman aged 25 to 39 with Graves disease. The CDR3 nucleotides are TGTGCCAGCAGTTTCACCGGGACAGGGGGCGCAGATGGCTACACCTTC. Protein sequence: CASSFTGTGGADGYTF.